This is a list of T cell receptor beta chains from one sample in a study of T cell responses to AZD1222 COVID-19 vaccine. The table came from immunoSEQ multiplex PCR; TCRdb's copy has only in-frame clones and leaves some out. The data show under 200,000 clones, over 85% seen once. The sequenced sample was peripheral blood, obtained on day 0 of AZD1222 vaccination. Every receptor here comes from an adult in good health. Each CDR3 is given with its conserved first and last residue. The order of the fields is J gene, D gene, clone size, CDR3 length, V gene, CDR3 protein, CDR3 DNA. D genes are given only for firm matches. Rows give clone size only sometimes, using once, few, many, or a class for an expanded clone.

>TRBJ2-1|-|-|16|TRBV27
CASSPSGADSYNEQFF
TGTGCCAGCAGTCCCAGTGGGGCCGACTCCTACAATGAGCAGTTCTTC
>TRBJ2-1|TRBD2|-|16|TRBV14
CASSHQLAGLYNEQFF
TGTGCCAGCAGCCACCAACTAGCGGGGTTATACAATGAGCAGTTCTTC
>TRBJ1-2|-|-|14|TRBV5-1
CASSLDGPPGGYTF
TGCGCCAGCAGCTTGGACGGACCACCGGGGGGCTACACCTTC
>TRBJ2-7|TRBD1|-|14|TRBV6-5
CASRLGTGSYEQYF
TGTGCCAGCAGACTCGGGACAGGCTCCTACGAGCAGTACTTC
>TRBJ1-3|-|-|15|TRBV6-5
CASSYEGGSGNTIYF
TGTGCCAGCAGTTACGAGGGCGGCTCTGGAAACACCATATATTTT
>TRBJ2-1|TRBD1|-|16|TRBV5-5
CASSRGTGDSYNEQFF
TGTGCCAGCAGCCGAGGGACAGGGGACTCCTACAATGAGCAGTTCTTC
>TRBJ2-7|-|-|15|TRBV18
CASSPPKGISYEQYF
TGTGCCAGCTCACCACCCAAAGGGATCTCCTACGAGCAGTACTTC
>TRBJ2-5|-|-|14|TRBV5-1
CASSLAGFQETQYF
TGCGCCAGCAGCTTGGCAGGGTTTCAAGAGACCCAGTACTTC
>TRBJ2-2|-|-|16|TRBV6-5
CASSYQPSPGAGELFF
TGTGCCAGCAGCTACCAACCATCTCCGGGGGCGGGGGAGCTGTTTTTT
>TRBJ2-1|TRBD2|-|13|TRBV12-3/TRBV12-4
CASLLAGANEQFF
TGTGCCAGCCTCCTAGCGGGAGCAAATGAGCAGTTCTTC
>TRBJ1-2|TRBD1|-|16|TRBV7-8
CASSLGTGRPNYGYTF
TGTGCCAGCAGCTTAGGGACAGGCCGCCCTAACTATGGCTACACCTTC
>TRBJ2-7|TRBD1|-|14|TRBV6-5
CASSRDSPPYEQYF
TGTGCCAGCAGCAGGGACAGTCCTCCCTACGAGCAGTACTTC
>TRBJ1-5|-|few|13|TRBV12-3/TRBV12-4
CASSRDRGRPQHF
TGTGCCAGCAGTCGGGATCGGGGACGGCCCCAGCATTTT
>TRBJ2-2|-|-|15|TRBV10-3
CAISEQNINTGELFF
TGTGCCATCAGTGAACAGAATATTAACACCGGGGAGCTGTTTTTT
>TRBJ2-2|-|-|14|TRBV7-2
CASSFGANTGELFF
TGTGCCAGCAGCTTCGGGGCGAACACCGGGGAGCTGTTTTTT
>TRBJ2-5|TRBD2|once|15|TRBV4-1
CASSQGGLAAETQYF
TGCGCCAGCAGCCAAGGTGGACTAGCGGCGGAGACCCAGTACTTC
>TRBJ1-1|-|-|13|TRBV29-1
CSVDPPGRNEAFF
TGCAGCGTTGACCCTCCAGGGAGGAATGAAGCTTTCTTT
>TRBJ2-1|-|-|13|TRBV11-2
CASSIGSYNEQFF
TGTGCCAGCAGCATCGGGAGTTACAATGAGCAGTTCTTC
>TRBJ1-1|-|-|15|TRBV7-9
CASSLDRAANTEAFF
TGTGCCAGCAGCTTAGATAGGGCAGCCAACACTGAAGCTTTCTTT
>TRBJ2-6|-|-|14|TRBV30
CAGWDKAGANVLTF
TGTGCGGGGTGGGATAAGGCCGGGGCCAACGTCCTGACTTTC
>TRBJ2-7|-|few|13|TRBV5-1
CASSLRLGYEQYF
TGCGCCAGCAGCTTACGCCTCGGGTACGAGCAGTACTTC
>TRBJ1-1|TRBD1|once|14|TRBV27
CASSFRGLGTEAFF
TGTGCCAGCAGTTTCAGGGGGCTTGGCACTGAAGCTTTCTTT
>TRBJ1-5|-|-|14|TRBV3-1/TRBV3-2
CASSPRDRNQPQHF
TGTGCCAGCAGCCCCCGGGACCGCAATCAGCCCCAGCATTTT
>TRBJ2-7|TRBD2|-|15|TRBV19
CASSLGSGSSYEQYF
TGTGCCAGCTCCCTGGGCAGCGGGAGCTCCTACGAGCAGTACTTC
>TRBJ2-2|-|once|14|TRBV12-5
CASGSRGGIGELFF
TGTGCTAGTGGTTCCCGCGGAGGAATCGGGGAGCTGTTTTTT
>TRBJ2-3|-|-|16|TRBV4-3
CASSQGEGVSTDTQYF
TGCGCCAGCAGCCAAGGAGAGGGGGTGAGCACAGATACGCAGTATTTT
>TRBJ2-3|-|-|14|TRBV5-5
CASSFRLGPTVLGF
TGTGCCAGCAGCTTCCGATTAGGGCCGACAGTTCTCGGATTT
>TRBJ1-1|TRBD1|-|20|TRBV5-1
CASSFSLSEGARRMNTEAFF
TGCGCCAGCAGCTTTTCTTTATCTGAGGGGGCGCGGCGAATGAACACTGAAGCTTTCTTT
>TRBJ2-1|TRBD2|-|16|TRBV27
CASSLQQTSGGHEQFF
TGTGCCAGCAGTTTACAACAGACTAGCGGGGGCCATGAGCAGTTCTTC
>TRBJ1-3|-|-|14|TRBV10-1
CATSDRVSGNTIYF
TGCGCCACCTCGGACAGAGTCTCTGGAAACACCATATATTTT
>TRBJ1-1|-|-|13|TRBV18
CASSPERGTEAFF
TGTGCCAGCTCACCGGAGCGGGGCACTGAAGCTTTCTTT
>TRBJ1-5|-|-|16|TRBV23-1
CASSQEHQESNQPQHF
TGCGCCAGCAGTCAGGAACACCAGGAAAGCAATCAGCCCCAGCATTTT
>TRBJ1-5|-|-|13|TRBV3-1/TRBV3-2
CASSQARDQPQHF
TGTGCCAGCAGCCAAGCCAGAGATCAGCCCCAGCATTTT
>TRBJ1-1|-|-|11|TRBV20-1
CSAELNTEAFF
TGCAGTGCGGAATTGAACACTGAAGCTTTCTTT
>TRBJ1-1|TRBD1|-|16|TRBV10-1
CASRTGTGKSLRGAFF
TGCGCCAGCAGGACCGGGACAGGGAAATCTCTTCGGGGAGCTTTCTTT
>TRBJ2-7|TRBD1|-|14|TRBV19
CATSPTGGIYEQYF
TGTGCCACCTCACCCACAGGGGGCATTTACGAGCAGTACTTC
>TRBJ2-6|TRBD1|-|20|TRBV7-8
CASSLDKTGGRTLKANVLTF
TGTGCCAGCAGCTTAGATAAGACAGGGGGTAGGACTCTGAAGGCCAACGTCCTGACTTTC
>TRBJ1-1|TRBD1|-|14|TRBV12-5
CASAPGGAGTEAFF
TGTGCTAGTGCCCCAGGGGGCGCGGGCACTGAAGCTTTCTTT
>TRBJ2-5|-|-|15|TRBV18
CASSPPTAGVQTQYF
TGTGCCAGCTCACCCCCTACGGCAGGGGTTCAGACCCAGTACTTC
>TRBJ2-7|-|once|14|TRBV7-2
CASSATSMSYEQYF
TGTGCCAGCAGCGCCACTTCTATGAGTTACGAGCAGTACTTC
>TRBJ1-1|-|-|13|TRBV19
CASSISGRAEAFF
TGTGCCAGTAGTATTTCTGGACGGGCGGAAGCTTTCTTT
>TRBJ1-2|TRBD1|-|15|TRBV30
CAWSLYRTGGNGYTF
TGTGCCTGGAGTCTTTATCGGACAGGGGGTAATGGCTACACCTTC